The 10 T cell receptor beta chains reported below all come from one sample, sequenced in a study of cytomegalovirus exposure and HLA in healthy donors. PCR amplification relied on 60 Vbeta primers (plus 13 Jbeta primers). The repertoire was sequenced with immunoSEQ multiplex PCR; TCRdb's copy has only in-frame clones and lacks some. The sample carries 150,000 to 180,000 clones, around 79% recorded once. The source material was PBMCs. All receptors derive from a young man in good health and CMV-seronegative.

The chain joins TRBV4-3 to TRBJ2-3; 10 positions agree with TRBD2. J lost 1 base, V lost 3 bases, and 4 bases had no gene match. The length of the CDR3 is 16 residues. Germline V gene data show CDR1 as LGHNA and CDR2 as YSLEER. CDR3 protein: CASSHDSGRGTDTQYF. For the CDR3, the DNA is TGCGCCAGCAGCCATGACAGCGGGAGGGGCACAGATACGCAGTATTTT.

The J gene is TRBJ1-2, the V gene TRBV19; 7 nucleotides match TRBD1. CDR3 length: 13 amino acids. V was clipped by 10 bases and J by 3 bases; unmatched bases: 8. The germline CDR1 and CDR2 sequences are LNHDA and SQIVND (reference sequence). The CDR3 loop reads CATKQGSDYGYTF. DNA of the CDR3: TGTGCCACCAAACAGGGGTCTGACTATGGCTACACCTTC.

The rearrangement joins TRBV5-4 to TRBJ2-7; the match to TRBD2 covers 7 bases. V lost 8 bases to trimming and J lost 2 bases; unmatched junction nucleotides: 13. Per germline, CDR1 SGHNT and CDR2 YYREEE (reference sequence). CDR3 length: 15 residues. Written as DNA, the CDR3 is TGTGCCAGTCATAAACCGGGGGGACCCCCCTACGAGCAGTACTTC. This sequence encodes CASHKPGGPPYEQYF.

The chain joins TRBV27 to TRBJ2-1, with 9 bases lining up with TRBD1. Germline V CDR1 and CDR2: MNHEY, SMNVEV (reference sequence). V lost 10 bases, J lost 2 bases, and 6 bases stayed unmatched. This CDR3 has 14 amino acids. The CDR3 nucleotides are TGTGCCACCACCCGGGACAGGGCCTACAATGAGCAGTTCTTC. It yields the protein CATTRDRAYNEQFF.

This chain uses TRBV4-3 with TRBJ2-7; 12 nucleotides agree with TRBD2. The germline gives CDR1 LGHNA, CDR2 YSLEER. The CDR3 extends over 17 amino acids. V shed 0 bases, J shed 7 bases, and the junction held 10 bases outside the gene matches. CDR3 loop: CASSQEWLAGGPQEQYF. CDR3 sequence (DNA): TGCGCCAGCAGCCAAGAGTGGCTAGCGGGAGGGCCTCAAGAGCAGTACTTC.

This clone was detected a few times. The chain couples TRBV11-2 to TRBJ2-7; D is possibly TRBD2 (5 bases). In germline, CDR1 is SGHAT, CDR2 FQNNGV. The CDR3 spans 15 residues. Trimming pared 9 bases from V and 1 base from J, leaving 19 bases between. The CDR3 reads CASTRPSWESYEQYF. The CDR3 DNA reads as TGTGCCAGTACGAGGCCCAGCTGGGAGTCCTACGAGCAGTACTTC.

This clone was seen more than once but under ten times. The V call is TRBV11-2, the J call TRBJ1-5; D gene ambiguous. Trimming removed 5 bases from V and 7 bases from J, with 12 bases in between. Germline V gene data show CDR1 as SGHAT and CDR2 as FQNNGV. The CDR3 covers 13 residues. In DNA, the CDR3 is TGTGCCAGCAGCCAACACCCAGGACAGCCCCAGCATTTT. Translation: CASSQHPGQPQHF.

The chain carries TRBV27 and TRBJ2-7; TRBD2 aligns across 7 bases. The CDR3 covers 17 residues. Trimming took 3 bases from V and 3 from J; bases not matched to a gene: 14. The germline V gene has CDR1 MNHEY and CDR2 SMNVEV (reference sequence). CDR3 nucleotide sequence: TGTGCCAGCAGTTTTTCGGGGTGGGCGGGAGTCCGCTACGAGCAGTACTTC. It encodes CASSFSGWAGVRYEQYF.

This clone was seen only once. The chain uses TRBV5-6 and TRBJ2-7; TRBD2 agrees at 8 bases. Germline V gene sequence: CDR1 SGHDT, CDR2 YYEEEE. The CDR3 sequence is 13 residues long. V gave up 4 bases and J gave up 6 bases; unmatched junction bases: 6. The CDR3 is CASSASGSSEQYF. In DNA form, the CDR3 reads TGTGCCAGCAGCGCCAGCGGGAGCTCCGAGCAGTACTTC.

The sample holds one count of this clone. This rearrangement joins TRBV4-1 to TRBJ1-4; D might be TRBD1 (6 bases). V was clipped by 4 bases and J by 3 bases, with 12 bases between them. Germline V gene data show CDR1 as MGHRA and CDR2 as YSYEKL. The CDR3 length is 15 residues. The CDR3 DNA reads as TGCGCCAGCAGCCTCCCGCAGGGGTCTAATGAAAAACTGTTTTTT. This encodes CASSLPQGSNEKLFF.